A selection of T cell receptor beta chains follows, all from one sample in a study of CD8 T cells in ankylosing spondylitis. Via MiXCR, TCRdb re-called the 5' RACE reads, giving one row per CDR3 protein. The table shows a few hundred thousand distinct CDR3 sequences, with 11% occurring only once. Sequenced sample: blood, either unsorted or a sorted T cell fraction (not recorded which). These receptors were taken from a female donor with ankylosing spondylitis or in good health (not recorded which). Both conserved end residues are part of each CDR3. The D gene is left open where the match is weak. Expanded clones get a size class; other rows say once, few or many, or leave the size out.

D: -; J: TRBJ1-3; size: -; V: TRBV18; DNA: TGTGCCAGCTCACCATCCCGGGCTGATGGAAACACCATATATTTT; CDR3: CASSPSRADGNTIYF
D: -; J: TRBJ1-2; size: many; V: TRBV6-2/TRBV6-3; DNA: TGTGCCAGCAGACAGGGCGACTATGGCTACACCTTC; CDR3: CASRQGDYGYTF
D: -; J: TRBJ2-2; size: few; V: TRBV7-7; DNA: TGTGCTAGCAGCTCTACACACGACACCGGGGAGCTGTTTTTT; CDR3: CASSSTHDTGELFF
D: -; J: TRBJ1-6; size: -; V: TRBV9; DNA: TGTGCCAGCAGCGCGACAGGAGCAGATAATTCACCCCTCCACTTT; CDR3: CASSATGADNSPLHF
D: -; J: TRBJ1-1; size: many; V: TRBV27; DNA: TGTGCCAGCAGTTTAGAAGGAAGGACAAACACTGAAGCTTTCTTT; CDR3: CASSLEGRTNTEAFF
D: -; J: TRBJ2-1; size: many; V: TRBV3-1; DNA: TGTGCCAGCAGCCAAGTAGGACCCAGCGGTGAGCAGTTCTTC; CDR3: CASSQVGPSGEQFF
D: -; J: TRBJ2-1; size: few; V: TRBV7-7; DNA: TGTGCCAGCAGCCCCCCGGGCTCAATGTCCAATGAGCAGTTCTTC; CDR3: CASSPPGSMSNEQFF
D: -; J: TRBJ1-1; size: many; V: TRBV18; DNA: TGTGCCAGCTCAGCTCGGCCGGAGAGGAACACTGAAGCTTTCTTT; CDR3: CASSARPERNTEAFF
D: -; J: TRBJ2-6; size: many; V: TRBV6-5; DNA: TGTGCCAGCAGTTACTCGGACGGGACTGGGGCCAACGTCCTGACTTTC; CDR3: CASSYSDGTGANVLTF
D: -; J: TRBJ2-3; size: many; V: TRBV10-3; DNA: TGTGCCATCAGTGAGTCTATTGTGACGCAGTATTTT; CDR3: CAISESIVTQYF
D: -; J: TRBJ1-1; size: few; V: TRBV5-1; DNA: TGCGCCAGCAGCCCGGGCGCCCAGGGAACTGAAGCTTTCTTT; CDR3: CASSPGAQGTEAFF
D: -; J: TRBJ2-2; size: few; V: TRBV7-3; DNA: TGTGCCAGCAGCCCCAAGAATTGGGGCACCGGGGAGCTGTTTTTT; CDR3: CASSPKNWGTGELFF
D: TRBD2; J: TRBJ2-1; size: many; V: TRBV7-2; DNA: TGTGCCAGCAGCCCGACTAGCGGGAGACTTTTAGAGCAGTTCTTC; CDR3: CASSPTSGRLLEQFF
D: -; J: TRBJ1-2; size: -; V: TRBV20-1; DNA: TGCAGTGCTAGAGAGCAGGACTATGGCTACACCTTC; CDR3: CSAREQDYGYTF
D: -; J: TRBJ1-5; size: many; V: TRBV7-2; DNA: TGTGCCAGCAGCCCCTACAATCAGCCCCAGCATTTT; CDR3: CASSPYNQPQHF
D: -; J: TRBJ2-5; size: -; V: TRBV5-5; DNA: TGTGCCAGCAGCTTTGGTAGTCAGTACCAAGAGACCCAGTACTTC; CDR3: CASSFGSQYQETQYF
D: -; J: TRBJ1-5; size: many; V: TRBV20-1; DNA: TGCAGTGCTAGAGAGACGACAGGTAGCAATCAGCCCCAGCATTTT; CDR3: CSARETTGSNQPQHF
D: -; J: TRBJ2-5; size: many; V: TRBV29-1; DNA: TGCAGCGTCGGTCCAGGCCAAGAGACCCAGTACTTC; CDR3: CSVGPGQETQYF
D: -; J: TRBJ1-6; size: many; V: TRBV12-3/TRBV12-4; DNA: TGTGCCAGCAGTTTTGCCCGACGCAGTAATTCACCCCTCCACTTT; CDR3: CASSFARRSNSPLHF
D: -; J: TRBJ2-1; size: few; V: TRBV20-1; DNA: TGCAGTGCTAGTGGGGTAACCACCTGGAGCTCCTACAATGAGCAGTTCTTC; CDR3: CSASGVTTWSSYNEQFF
D: -; J: TRBJ2-7; size: few; V: TRBV12-3/TRBV12-4; DNA: TGTGCCAGCAGTCTCGGACTACTCGAGCAGTACTTC; CDR3: CASSLGLLEQYF
D: TRBD1; J: TRBJ2-5; size: few; V: TRBV11-2; DNA: TGTGCCAGCAGCCCACAGGGGAAGGCCCAGTACTTC; CDR3: CASSPQGKAQYF
D: -; J: TRBJ2-2; size: few; V: TRBV20-1; DNA: TGCAGTGCTCCGGGGCCCGGGGAGCTGTTTTTT; CDR3: CSAPGPGELFF
D: -; J: TRBJ2-2; size: many; V: TRBV25-1; DNA: TGTGCCAGCAGATCGGAAACAGGGCTCACCGGGGAGCTGTTTTTT; CDR3: CASRSETGLTGELFF
D: TRBD1; J: TRBJ2-3; size: -; V: TRBV7-9; DNA: TGTGCCAGAGGGGGCGTTGGGGAGCGGCAGTATTTT; CDR3: CARGGVGERQYF
D: -; J: TRBJ2-1; size: many; V: TRBV29-1; DNA: TGCAGCGCCACAACAGGGCGGAATGAGCAGTTCTTC; CDR3: CSATTGRNEQFF
D: -; J: TRBJ2-2; size: -; V: TRBV29-1; DNA: TGCAGCGTTGACAGTTTGAACACCGGGGAGCTGTTTTTT; CDR3: CSVDSLNTGELFF
D: TRBD2; J: TRBJ2-3; size: few; V: TRBV20-1; DNA: TGCAGTGCTAGAGTGAGCTACGGTGGGCTAGCGGGATCGGCCCGGGAGGAGCAGTATTTT; CDR3: CSARVSYGGLAGSAREEQYF
D: TRBD2; J: TRBJ2-7; size: few; V: TRBV7-2; DNA: TGTGCCAGCAGCCCTAGCGGAAGGGAGCAGTACTTC; CDR3: CASSPSGREQYF
D: TRBD2; J: TRBJ2-1; size: few; V: TRBV20-1; DNA: TGCTGCGCTAGAGATAGGAGAGCGGGAGAGGCCGGAAATGAGCAGTTCTTC; CDR3: CCARDRRAGEAGNEQFF
D: -; J: TRBJ2-1; size: few; V: TRBV4-1; DNA: TGCGCCAGCAGCCCCTCTGAGGGGTCAGGAGAGCAGTTCTTC; CDR3: CASSPSEGSGEQFF
D: -; J: TRBJ1-1; size: -; V: TRBV5-1; DNA: TGCGCCAGCAGCTTGGAGGGGCCGGGGGCAAGGACTGAAGCTTTCTTT; CDR3: CASSLEGPGARTEAFF
D: TRBD1; J: TRBJ1-5; size: many; V: TRBV20-1; DNA: TGCAGTGCCTCGAGGGACAGGGGGGATAGCAATCAGCCCCAGCATTTT; CDR3: CSASRDRGDSNQPQHF
D: TRBD1; J: TRBJ2-1; size: -; V: TRBV27; DNA: TGTGCCAGCACCTGGACAGGGAACAACAATGAGCAGTTCTTC; CDR3: CASTWTGNNNEQFF
D: -; J: TRBJ2-3; size: many; V: TRBV20-1; DNA: TGCAGTGCTATTTCTCTAGGTTTGACAGATACGCAGTATTTT; CDR3: CSAISLGLTDTQYF
D: TRBD2; J: TRBJ2-3; size: many; V: TRBV20-1; DNA: TGCAGTGCTAGAGGGGCGCTAGCGGGAGGAGATACGCAGTATTTT; CDR3: CSARGALAGGDTQYF
D: TRBD2; J: TRBJ2-1; size: many; V: TRBV5-1; DNA: TGCGCCAGCAGCTCGGGACTAGCCATCCTCAATGAGCAGTTCTTC; CDR3: CASSSGLAILNEQFF
D: -; J: TRBJ2-7; size: -; V: TRBV20-1; DNA: TGCAGTGCTAGGCTTCGAAACCGACGGTACGAGCAGTACTTC; CDR3: CSARLRNRRYEQYF
D: -; J: TRBJ1-1; size: -; V: TRBV24-1; DNA: TGTGCCACCAGTGATCAAGACACTGAAGCTTTCTTT; CDR3: CATSDQDTEAFF
D: -; J: TRBJ1-5; size: many; V: TRBV20-1; DNA: TGCAGTGCTGGCGGAGGACTCAATCAGCCCCAGCATTTT; CDR3: CSAGGGLNQPQHF
D: -; J: TRBJ1-6; size: many; V: TRBV20-1; DNA: TGCAGTGCTAGGGAGGATTATAATTCACCCCTCCACTTT; CDR3: CSAREDYNSPLHF
D: -; J: TRBJ1-1; size: few; V: TRBV5-5; DNA: TGTGCCAGCAGCTTGCAGGGCGGCGGGGGTGAAGCTTTCTTT; CDR3: CASSLQGGGGEAFF
D: -; J: TRBJ2-3; size: few; V: TRBV5-1; DNA: TGCGCCAGCAGCTCGTGGGATCAGACAGATACGCAGTATTTT; CDR3: CASSSWDQTDTQYF
D: TRBD2; J: TRBJ2-1; size: -; V: TRBV7-9; DNA: TGTGCCAGCAGCTTAGCGGGACTAGCGGGATTCTACAATGAGCAGTTCTTC; CDR3: CASSLAGLAGFYNEQFF
D: -; J: TRBJ1-2; size: many; V: TRBV10-3; DNA: TGTGCCATCAGTGATGGCGGGGGGACCTATGGCTACACCTTC; CDR3: CAISDGGGTYGYTF
D: -; J: TRBJ2-3; size: few; V: TRBV20-1; DNA: TGCAGTGCTGCCAACCTCCTGGGGCGGGGCACAGATACGCAGTATTTT; CDR3: CSAANLLGRGTDTQYF
D: TRBD2; J: TRBJ2-7; size: -; V: TRBV7-2; DNA: TGTGCCAGCAGCTCGGGACTAGCGGGAGCCTACGAGCAGTACTTC; CDR3: CASSSGLAGAYEQYF
D: -; J: TRBJ1-1; size: many; V: TRBV24-1; DNA: TGTGCCACCAGTGATAAAGGGACGGACACTGAAGCTTTCTTT; CDR3: CATSDKGTDTEAFF
D: -; J: TRBJ2-3; size: many; V: TRBV5-1; DNA: TGCGCCAGCAGCTTGGATAAGGTACAATATTTT; CDR3: CASSLDKVQYF
D: -; J: TRBJ2-3; size: few; V: TRBV29-1; DNA: TGCACCACCGGGCAGGGCACAGATACGCAGTATTTT; CDR3: CTTGQGTDTQYF
D: -; J: TRBJ1-5; size: many; V: TRBV28; DNA: TGTGCCAGCAGCAAAGGAGGTATTCAGCCCCAGCATTTT; CDR3: CASSKGGIQPQHF